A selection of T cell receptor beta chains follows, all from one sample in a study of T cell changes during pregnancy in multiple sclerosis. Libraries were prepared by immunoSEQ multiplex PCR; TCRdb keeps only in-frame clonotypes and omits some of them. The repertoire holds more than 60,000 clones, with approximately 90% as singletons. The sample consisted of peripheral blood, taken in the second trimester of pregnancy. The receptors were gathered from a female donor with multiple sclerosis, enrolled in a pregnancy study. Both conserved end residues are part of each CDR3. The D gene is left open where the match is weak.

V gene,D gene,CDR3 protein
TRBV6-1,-,CASRADRNSYEQYF
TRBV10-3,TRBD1,CAISESGQGGQPQHF
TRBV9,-,CASGVGVGGVSGANVLTF
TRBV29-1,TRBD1,CSVPWDADRVSSGNYGYTF
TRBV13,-,CASSLGPRTEQYF
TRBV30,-,CAWLRVSINTEAFF
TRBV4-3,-,CASSQNEGYNEQFF
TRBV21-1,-,CASSTHTSIQYF
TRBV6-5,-,CASSLQGITEAFF
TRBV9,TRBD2,CASSVSTGRATDTQYF
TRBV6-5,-,CASTPGPEHTGELFF
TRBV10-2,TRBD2,CASGLAGEDTQYF
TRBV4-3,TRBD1,CASSQGTEEYEQYF
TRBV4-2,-,CASSQGAYNEQFF
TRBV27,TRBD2,CASTPGTSGYNEQFF
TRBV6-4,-,CASRTGSNEAFF
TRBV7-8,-,CASSPQPDMYGYTF
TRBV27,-,CASSFFSGSDSGANVLTF
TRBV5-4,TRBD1,CASSQDLKGAAYEQYF
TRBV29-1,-,CSATLNAQYF
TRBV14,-,CASRLMASGNTIYF
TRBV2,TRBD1,CASSEGRGLAAFF
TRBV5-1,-,CASSWDNSGNTIYF
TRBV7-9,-,CASSLSRAGDNEQFF